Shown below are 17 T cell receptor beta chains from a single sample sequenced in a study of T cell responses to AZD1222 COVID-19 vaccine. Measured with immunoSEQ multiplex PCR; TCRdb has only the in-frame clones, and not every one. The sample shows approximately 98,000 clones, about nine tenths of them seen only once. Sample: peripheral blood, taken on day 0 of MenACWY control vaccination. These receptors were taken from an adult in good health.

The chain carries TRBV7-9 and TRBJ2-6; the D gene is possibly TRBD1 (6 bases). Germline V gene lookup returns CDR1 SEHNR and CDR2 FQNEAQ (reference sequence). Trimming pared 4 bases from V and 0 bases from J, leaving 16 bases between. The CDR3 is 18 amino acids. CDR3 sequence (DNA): TGTGCCAGCAGCTACTTTGGGGGCGCGAGCTCTGGGGCCAACGTCCTGACTTTC. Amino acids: CASSYFGGASSGANVLTF.

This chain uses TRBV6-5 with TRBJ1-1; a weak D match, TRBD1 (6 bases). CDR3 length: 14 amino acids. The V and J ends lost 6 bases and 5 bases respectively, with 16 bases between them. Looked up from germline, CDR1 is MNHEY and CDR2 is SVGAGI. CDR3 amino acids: CASSFGGPETEAFF. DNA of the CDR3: TGTGCCAGCAGCTTTGGGGGCCCAGAGACTGAAGCTTTCTTT.

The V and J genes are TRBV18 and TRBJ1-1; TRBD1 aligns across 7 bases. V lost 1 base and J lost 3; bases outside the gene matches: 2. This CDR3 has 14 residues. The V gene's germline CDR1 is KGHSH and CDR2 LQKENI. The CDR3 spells CASSPHRGYTEAFF. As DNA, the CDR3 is TGTGCCAGCTCACCACACAGGGGCTACACTGAAGCTTTCTTT.

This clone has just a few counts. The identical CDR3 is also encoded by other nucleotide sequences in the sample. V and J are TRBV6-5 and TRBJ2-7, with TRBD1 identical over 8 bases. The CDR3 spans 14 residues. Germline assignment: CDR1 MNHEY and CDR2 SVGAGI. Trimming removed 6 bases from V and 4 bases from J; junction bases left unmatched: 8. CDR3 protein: CASSAGTGRYEQYF. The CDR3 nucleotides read TGTGCCAGCAGCGCCGGGACAGGTCGGTACGAGCAGTACTTC.

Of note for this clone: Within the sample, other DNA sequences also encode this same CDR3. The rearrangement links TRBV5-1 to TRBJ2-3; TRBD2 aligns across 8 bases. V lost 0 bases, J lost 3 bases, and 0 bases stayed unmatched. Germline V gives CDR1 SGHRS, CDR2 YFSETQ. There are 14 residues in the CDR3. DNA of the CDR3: TGCGCCAGCAGCTTGGGACTAGCGACAGATACGCAGTATTTT. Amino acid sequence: CASSLGLATDTQYF.

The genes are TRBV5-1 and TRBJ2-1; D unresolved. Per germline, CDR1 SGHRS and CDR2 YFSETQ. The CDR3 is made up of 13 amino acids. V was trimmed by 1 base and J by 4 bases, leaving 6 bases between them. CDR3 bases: TGCGCCAGCAGCTTGTGGGCTTACAATGAGCAGTTCTTC. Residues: CASSLWAYNEQFF. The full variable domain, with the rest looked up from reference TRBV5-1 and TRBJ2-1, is KAGVTQTPRYLIKTRGQQVTLSCSPISGHRSVSWYQQTPGQGLQFLFEYFSETQRNKGNFPGRFSGRQFSNSRSEMNVSTLELGDSALYLCASSLWAYNEQFFGPGTRLTVL.

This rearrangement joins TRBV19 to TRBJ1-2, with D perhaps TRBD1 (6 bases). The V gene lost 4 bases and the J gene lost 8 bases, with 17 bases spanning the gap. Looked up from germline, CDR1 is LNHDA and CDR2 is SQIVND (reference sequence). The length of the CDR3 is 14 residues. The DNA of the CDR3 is TGTGCCAGTAGTACGAAGGCAGGGGTGAACGGCTACACCTTC. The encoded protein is CASSTKAGVNGYTF.

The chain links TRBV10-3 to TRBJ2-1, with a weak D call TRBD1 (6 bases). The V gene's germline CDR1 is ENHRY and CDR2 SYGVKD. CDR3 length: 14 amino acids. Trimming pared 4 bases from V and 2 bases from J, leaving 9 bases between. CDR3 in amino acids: CAISGGDTYNEQFF. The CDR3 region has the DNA TGTGCCATCAGTGGAGGGGACACCTACAATGAGCAGTTCTTC.

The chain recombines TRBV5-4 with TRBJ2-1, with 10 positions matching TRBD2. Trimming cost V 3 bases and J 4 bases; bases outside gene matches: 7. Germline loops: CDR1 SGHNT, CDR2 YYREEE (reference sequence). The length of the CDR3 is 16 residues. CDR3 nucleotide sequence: TGTGCCAGCAGCTCGGAAGGACTAGCGGCTTACAATGAGCAGTTCTTC. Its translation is CASSSEGLAAYNEQFF.

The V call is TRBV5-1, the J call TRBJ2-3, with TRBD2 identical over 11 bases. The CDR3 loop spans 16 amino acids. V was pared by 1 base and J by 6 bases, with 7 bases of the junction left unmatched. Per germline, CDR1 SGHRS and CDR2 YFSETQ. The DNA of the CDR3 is TGCGCCAGCAGCTTGCCCCTAGCGGGGGGTATGGATACGCAGTATTTT. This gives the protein CASSLPLAGGMDTQYF.

The CDR3 DNA follows: TGCAGCGGCCAGCAGGCCATGAACACTGAAGCTTTCTTT. Amino acid sequence: CSGQQAMNTEAFF. The chain is built from TRBV29-1 and TRBJ1-1, with D unresolved. The V end lost 7 bases, the J end lost 0 bases, and 12 bases lay between the germline ends. Looked up from germline, CDR1 is SQVTM and CDR2 is ANQGSEA. The CDR3 runs 13 residues.

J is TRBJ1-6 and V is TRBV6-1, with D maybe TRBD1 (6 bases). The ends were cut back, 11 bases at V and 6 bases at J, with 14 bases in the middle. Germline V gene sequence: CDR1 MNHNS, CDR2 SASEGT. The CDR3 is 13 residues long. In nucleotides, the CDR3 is TGTGCCGGAAAGGGACACCTTAATTCACCCCTCCACTTT. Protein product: CAGKGHLNSPLHF.

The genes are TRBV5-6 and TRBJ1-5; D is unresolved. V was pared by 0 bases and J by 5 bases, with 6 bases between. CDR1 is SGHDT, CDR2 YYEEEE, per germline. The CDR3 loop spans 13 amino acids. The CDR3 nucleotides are TGTGCCAGCAGCTTGGGGCCGGATCAGCCCCAGCATTTT. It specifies CASSLGPDQPQHF. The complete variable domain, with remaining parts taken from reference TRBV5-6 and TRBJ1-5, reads DAGVTQSPTHLIKTRGQQVTLRCSPKSGHDTVSWYQQALGQGPQFIFQYYEEEERQRGNFPDRFSGHQFPNYSSELNVNALLLGDSALYLCASSLGPDQPQHFGDGTRLSIL.

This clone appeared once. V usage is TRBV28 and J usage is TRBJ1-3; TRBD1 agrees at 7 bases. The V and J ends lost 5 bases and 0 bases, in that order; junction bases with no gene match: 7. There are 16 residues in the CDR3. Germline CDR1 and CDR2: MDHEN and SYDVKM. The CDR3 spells CASSPGQAISGNTIYF. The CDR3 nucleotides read TGTGCCAGCAGTCCCGGACAGGCAATCTCTGGAAACACCATATATTTT.

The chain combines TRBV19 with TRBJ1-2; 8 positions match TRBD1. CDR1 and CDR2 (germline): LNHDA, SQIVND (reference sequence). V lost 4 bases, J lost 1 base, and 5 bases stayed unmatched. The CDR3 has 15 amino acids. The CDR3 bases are TGTGCCAGTAGTACCTCAGGGGGCGTTAACTATGGCTACACCTTC. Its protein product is CASSTSGGVNYGYTF.

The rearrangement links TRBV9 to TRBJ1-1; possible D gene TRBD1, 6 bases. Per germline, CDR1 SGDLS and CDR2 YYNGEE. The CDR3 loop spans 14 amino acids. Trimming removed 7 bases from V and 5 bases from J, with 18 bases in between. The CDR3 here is CASSSGGGGTEAFF. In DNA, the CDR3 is TGTGCCAGCTCCTCCGGGGGCGGGGGGACTGAAGCTTTCTTT. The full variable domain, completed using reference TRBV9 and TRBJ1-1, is DSGVTQTPKHLITATGQRVTLRCSPRSGDLSVYWYQQSLDQGLQFLIQYYNGEERAKGNILERFSAQQFPDLHSELNLSSLELGDSALYFCASSSGGGGTEAFFGQGTRLTVV.

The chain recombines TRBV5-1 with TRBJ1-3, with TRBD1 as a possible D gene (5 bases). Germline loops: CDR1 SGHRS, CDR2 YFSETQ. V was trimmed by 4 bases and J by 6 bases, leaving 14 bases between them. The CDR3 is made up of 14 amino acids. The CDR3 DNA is TGCGCCAGCAGCCTCGACAGCACCTCAAACACCATATATTTT. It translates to CASSLDSTSNTIYF.